The next 14 T cell receptor beta chains were all read from a single sample in a study of shared clonotypes between healthy human individuals. Method: immunoSEQ multiplex PCR; TCRdb's copy keeps in-frame clones and lacks some. The sample holds some 1 million clones, about three quarters seen once. The sequenced sample was memory CD4+ T cells sorted from blood. Subset of the sample: CD45RA-negative fraction. These receptors came from a man between 18 and 29 years old in good health.

The V call is TRBV9, the J call TRBJ2-2, with 7 bases that match TRBD1. CDR3 size: 15 residues. V trimming: 6 bases; J trimming: 4 bases; junction bases outside the gene matches: 9. CDR1 and CDR2 (germline): SGDLS, YYNGEE. In DNA, the CDR3 is TGTGCCAGCACCGGACAGGAACGGGGCACCGGGGAGCTGTTTTTT. Translation gives CASTGQERGTGELFF.

The chain combines TRBV7-2 with TRBJ2-7; possibly TRBD1 for D (5 bases). The ends were cut back, 2 bases at V and 3 bases at J, with 17 bases in the middle. Germline-derived CDR1 and CDR2 are SGHTA and FQGNSA. The CDR3 spans 16 residues. CDR3 DNA: TGTGCCAGCAGCTTATCGCAGGGCGTGGTGGGCTACGAGCAGTACTTC. Translation gives CASSLSQGVVGYEQYF.

V usage is TRBV19 and J usage is TRBJ2-1; TRBD2 matches at 8 bases. The CDR3 runs to 13 residues. V shed 7 bases, J shed 9 bases, and the junction held 8 bases outside the gene matches. CDR1 is LNHDA and CDR2 is SQIVND in the germline V gene (reference sequence). Written as DNA, the CDR3 is TGTGCCAGTACTACGGGGGGGGTAGGTGAGCAGTTCTTC. This gives the protein CASTTGGVGEQFF.

The chain has TRBV6-6 and TRBJ1-2; 12 positions match TRBD1. V shed 4 bases, J shed 7 bases, and the junction held 4 bases outside the gene matches. This CDR3 is 14 amino acids long. Germline V gives CDR1 MNHNY, CDR2 SVGAGI (reference sequence). CDR3 sequence (DNA): TGTGCCAGCAGTTCCGGGACAGGGGGCCGTGGCTACACCTTC. This encodes CASSSGTGGRGYTF.

The J gene is TRBJ2-5, the V gene TRBV7-2; 8 bases are a match to TRBD2. V trimming: 1 base; J trimming: 2 bases; junction bases outside the gene matches: 12. Germline V gives CDR1 SGHTA, CDR2 FQGNSA. This CDR3 is built from 18 residues. CDR3 DNA: TGTGCCAGCAGCTTAGTATCCGCAGACGGGAGGGCTCAAGAGACCCAGTACTTC. Amino acids: CASSLVSADGRAQETQYF.

This sequence joins TRBV11-2 and TRBJ1-4; D call uncertain. The germline gives CDR1 SGHAT, CDR2 FQNNGV. The CDR3 length is 13 residues. With 4 bases removed from V and 5 bases from J, the gap between germline ends came to 8 bases. The CDR3 loop reads CASSSRRNEKLFF. CDR3 sequence (DNA): TGTGCCAGCAGCTCCCGACGAAATGAAAAACTGTTTTTT.

Worth noting for this clone: Other DNA sequences of this sample code for an identical CDR3. The CDR3: CASSLRGSSYNEQFF. Here the CDR3 DNA reads TGTGCCAGCAGCCTCAGGGGGAGCTCCTACAATGAGCAGTTCTTC. The J gene is TRBJ2-1, the V gene TRBV7-2, with TRBD1 identical over 7 bases. Trimming cost V 5 bases and J 0 bases; bases outside gene matches: 4. The germline V gene has CDR1 SGHTA and CDR2 FQGNSA. The CDR3 is 15 residues long.

The chain links TRBV9 to TRBJ2-1; D tentatively reads TRBD1 or TRBD2 (6 bases each). Germline V CDR1 and CDR2: SGDLS, YYNGEE. The CDR3 runs to 15 residues. Trimming shortened V by 4 bases and J by 8 bases, and 19 bases separated the two germline ends. The CDR3 reads CASSRRGAQLHEQFF. The CDR3 DNA reads as TGTGCCAGCAGCAGGAGGGGGGCCCAGCTCCATGAGCAGTTCTTC.

This clone was counted ten times or more. V and J are TRBV2 and TRBJ1-2; 9 bases map to TRBD1. This CDR3 comprises 19 residues. CDR1 is SNHLY, CDR2 FYNNEI, per germline. The V gene end was trimmed by 6 bases and the J gene end by 4 bases; junction bases not matched to a gene: 21. CDR3 amino acids: CASRGTIATGQGNRYGYTF. As DNA, the CDR3 is TGTGCCAGCAGGGGGACTATAGCGACGGGACAGGGTAATCGCTATGGCTACACCTTC.

In nucleotides, the CDR3 is TGTGCCAGCAGCTTGCCGGTATCCTACGAGCAGTACTTC. This codes for CASSLPVSYEQYF. The chain joins TRBV5-6 to TRBJ2-7; D is undetermined. The CDR3 length is 13 residues. The germline V gene encodes CDR1 SGHDT and CDR2 YYEEEE. V was pared by 1 base and J by 1 base, with 6 bases between. The full variable domain, completed using reference TRBV5-6 and TRBJ2-7, is DAGVTQSPTHLIKTRGQQVTLRCSPKSGHDTVSWYQQALGQGPQFIFQYYEEEERQRGNFPDRFSGHQFPNYSSELNVNALLLGDSALYLCASSLPVSYEQYFGPGTRLTVT.

The chain combines TRBV6-1 with TRBJ1-5; the match to TRBD1 covers 7 bases. The length of the CDR3 is 15 residues. Germline V lookup: CDR1 MNHNS, CDR2 SASEGT. Germline trimming cut 5 bases from V and 5 bases from J; bases unmatched to any gene: 9. The CDR3 spells CASSRSRDSYQPQHF. The CDR3, as DNA: TGTGCCAGCAGTCGGTCCCGGGACAGTTATCAGCCCCAGCATTTT.

The chain uses TRBV11-2 and TRBJ1-2; D ambiguous. Germline CDR1 reads SGHAT; CDR2 reads FQNNGV. V was cut by 1 base and J by 8 bases, with 11 bases left in between. The CDR3 runs 13 residues. The CDR3 loop reads CASSLGVGPGYTF. The CDR3 coding sequence is TGTGCCAGCAGCTTAGGTGTGGGCCCAGGCTACACCTTC. Filled out from reference TRBV11-2 and TRBJ1-2, the complete variable domain reads EAGVAQSPRYKIIEKRQSVAFWCNPISGHATLYWYQQILGQGPKLLIQFQNNGVVDDSQLPKDRFSAERLKGVDSTLKIQPAKLEDSAVYLCASSLGVGPGYTFGSGTRLTVV.

The rearrangement links TRBV12-5 to TRBJ2-2; 12 nucleotides match TRBD1. Germline lookup yields CDR1 LGHNT and CDR2 FRNRAP. The CDR3 has 15 amino acids. J was trimmed by 5 bases and V by 4 bases; bases with no gene match: 2. Written as DNA, the CDR3 is TGTGCTAGTGGTTGGGGACAGGGGGCTACCGGGGAGCTGTTTTTT. This gives the protein CASGWGQGATGELFF.

The V and J genes are TRBV15 and TRBJ2-7; D is unresolved. The CDR3 runs to 14 residues. Trimming shortened V by 0 bases and J by 4 bases, and 10 bases separated the two germline ends. CDR1 is LNHNV, CDR2 YYDKDF, per germline (reference sequence). For the CDR3, the DNA is TGTGCCACCAGCAGAGATATCAAGGCTTACGAGCAGTACTTC. Translated: CATSRDIKAYEQYF.